The 6 T cell receptor beta chains listed next were all sequenced from one sample in a study of T cell repertoires in cytomegalovirus infection. TCRdb passed the reads through MiXCR, listing each CDR3 protein once. The sample holds some 700,000 distinct CDR3 sequences, around 35% seen once. These receptors lack a known antigen. Sample: cultured PBMCs, taken from culture after CMV antigen stimulation. These receptors were collected from a human donor in good health (CMV status not recorded). Some clones in this sample may be carry-over from other donors' samples.

This clonotype was picked up many times. The rearrangement uses TRBV7-8 and TRBJ2-7; a weak D match, TRBD1 (6 bases). The CDR3 sequence is 14 residues long. Trimming removed 1 base from V and 2 bases from J, with 9 bases in between. CDR1 and CDR2 from the germline V gene are SGHVS and FQNEAQ. CDR3 loop: CASSLEDRTYEQYF. DNA for the CDR3: TGTGCCAGCAGCTTAGAGGACAGAACCTACGAGCAGTACTTC.

This clonotype was found many times. This chain connects TRBV11-3 to TRBJ2-1; D is possibly TRBD2 (6 bases). This CDR3 is built from 14 residues. CDR1 and CDR2 (germline): SGHNT, YENEEA. The V gene lost 0 bases and the J gene lost 9 bases, with 12 bases spanning the gap. In nucleotides, the CDR3 is TGTGCCAGCAGCTTAGAAACGGGAGAGGGTGAGCAGTTCTTC. Its translation: CASSLETGEGEQFF.

The J gene is TRBJ1-4, the V gene TRBV4-1; 7 bases match TRBD1. In germline, CDR1 is MGHRA, CDR2 YSYEKL. With V trimmed by 2 bases and J by 6 bases, 6 bases remained unmatched. This CDR3 spans 15 amino acids. CDR3 region: CASSQSGTVHEKLFF. CDR3 in DNA: TGCGCCAGCAGCCAAAGCGGGACAGTACATGAAAAACTGTTTTTT.

Of note for this clonotype: One junction end does not reproduce the germline sequence, and a read error may be involved. The V and J genes are TRBV19 and TRBJ2-7, with D perhaps matching TRBD1 or TRBD2 (6 bases each). From germline, CDR1 is LNHDA and CDR2 SQIVND (reference sequence). The CDR3 is 15 amino acids. The CDR3 bases are TGTGCCAGTAGGATAGGGGGGATCAATACCTACGAGCAGTACTTC. Translating gives CASRIGGINTYEQYF.

The chain is built from TRBV20-1 and TRBJ1-1; weak D call: TRBD1 (6 bases). The CDR3 spans 15 residues. Trimming cost V 6 bases and J 0 bases, with 17 bases left between them. CDR1 is DFQATT and CDR2 is SNEGSKA in the germline V gene (reference sequence). DNA of the CDR3: TGCAGTGCCAAAGACAGGCTTCCTATGAACACTGAAGCTTTCTTT. Translated, it gives CSAKDRLPMNTEAFF.

Ten or more counts support this clonotype. The V and J genes are TRBV7-6 and TRBJ1-4; D is unclear. Germline V gene data show CDR1 as SGHVS and CDR2 as FNYEAQ. This CDR3 contains 15 residues. Trimming left V 5 bases short and J 1 base short, with 11 bases between. The CDR3 sequence is CASSPARLTNEKLFF. For the CDR3, the DNA is TGTGCCAGCAGCCCCGCGAGACTAACTAATGAAAAACTGTTTTTT.